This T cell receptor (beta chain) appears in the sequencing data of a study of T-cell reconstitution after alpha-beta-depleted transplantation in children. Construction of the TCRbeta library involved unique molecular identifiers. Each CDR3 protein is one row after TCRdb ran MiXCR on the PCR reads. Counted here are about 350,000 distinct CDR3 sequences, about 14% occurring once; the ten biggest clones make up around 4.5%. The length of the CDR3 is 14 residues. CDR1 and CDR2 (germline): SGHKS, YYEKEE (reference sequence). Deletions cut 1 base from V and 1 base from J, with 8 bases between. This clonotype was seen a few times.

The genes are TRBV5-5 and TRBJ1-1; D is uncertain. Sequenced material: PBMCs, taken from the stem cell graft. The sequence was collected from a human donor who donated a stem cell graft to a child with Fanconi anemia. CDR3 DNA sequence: TGTGCCAGCAGCTTGCAAACACCGAACACTGAAGCTTTCTTT. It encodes CASSLQTPNTEAFF. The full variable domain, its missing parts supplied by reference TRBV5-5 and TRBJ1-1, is DAGVTQSPTHLIKTRGQQVTLRCSPISGHKSVSWYQQVLGQGPQFIFQYYEKEERGRGNFPDRFSARQFPNYSSELNVNALLLGDSALYLCASSLQTPNTEAFFGQGTRLTVV.